The TCR beta chain under discussion was sequenced for a study of T-cell memory formation after mild COVID-19. TCRdb ran MiXCR on the 5' RACE reads and lists one entry per CDR3 protein. The table has under 400,000 distinct CDR3 sequences, over 20% seen once. This CDR3 has 15 amino acids. CDR1 is DFQATT, CDR2 SNEGSKA, per germline (reference sequence). V shed 1 base, J shed 5 bases, and the junction held 8 bases outside the gene matches. The receptor was isolated from an adult woman who had mild COVID-19 (a few samples of this study predate the infection). Cell type and time point are not known. Sequenced input: PBMCs or a T cell subset sorted from them (not recorded which). The rearrangement joins TRBV20-1 to TRBJ1-1, with TRBD1 matching 9 bases. This CDR3 is CSARVQGARKTEAFF. Here the CDR3 DNA reads TGCAGTGCTAGAGTACAGGGGGCGAGAAAGACTGAAGCTTTCTTT.